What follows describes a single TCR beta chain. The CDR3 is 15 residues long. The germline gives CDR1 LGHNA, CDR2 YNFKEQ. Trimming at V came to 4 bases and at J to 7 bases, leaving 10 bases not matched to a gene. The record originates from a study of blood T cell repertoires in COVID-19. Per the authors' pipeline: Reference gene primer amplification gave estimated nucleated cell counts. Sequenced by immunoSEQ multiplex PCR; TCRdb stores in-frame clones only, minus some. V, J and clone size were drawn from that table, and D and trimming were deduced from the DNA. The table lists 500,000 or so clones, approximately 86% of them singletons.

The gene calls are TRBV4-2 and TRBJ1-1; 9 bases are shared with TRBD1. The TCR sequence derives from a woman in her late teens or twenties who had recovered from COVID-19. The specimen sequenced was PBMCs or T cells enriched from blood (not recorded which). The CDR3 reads CASSLDITGGSEAFF. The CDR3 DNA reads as TGTGCCAGCAGCCTGGATATTACAGGGGGCAGTGAAGCTTTCTTT.